This T cell receptor beta chain was found in a study of T cell changes during pregnancy in multiple sclerosis. This CDR3 has 13 amino acids. V lost 2 bases, J lost 3 bases, and 11 bases lay in between. The V gene's germline CDR1 is GTSNPN and CDR2 SVGIG (reference sequence). Only in-frame clones appear in the TCRdb table, and some are missing; sequencing was by immunoSEQ multiplex PCR. The sample contains tens of thousands of clones, about 85% of which appear only once. The chain combines TRBV30 with TRBJ2-7; TRBD2 might be the D (5 bases). This TCR was recovered from a female donor with multiple sclerosis, enrolled in a pregnancy study. The specimen comprised peripheral blood, sampled before pregnancy. The DNA of the CDR3 is TGTGCCTGGAGTCGAGGGCAGGACTACGAGCAGTACTTC. Translated, it gives CAWSRGQDYEQYF.